This note documents a single TCR beta chain sequence. The CDR3 loop spans 22 amino acids. Germline V gene sequence: CDR1 SGHNT, CDR2 YENEEA. V gave up 0 bases and J gave up 1 base, with 28 bases separating them. The Seattle patients joined while their infection was active and were tracked longitudinally afterward. This record comes from a study of blood T cell repertoires in COVID-19. On the study more broadly: The study drew acute and convalescent COVID-19 samples from the United States, Italy and Spain. Sample material is recorded as cDNA or gDNA derived from T cells, B-cell-depleted T cells, or PBMCs.

Original data processing: It was from reference gene primer amplification that nucleated cell counts were estimated. Generated by immunoSEQ multiplex PCR, the TCRdb table keeps only in-frame clones and is missing some. The DNA was the basis for D and trimming; V, J and clone size are from that table. The data contain around 310,000 clones, roughly 90% of them singletons. The sequencing sample was made of peripheral blood. The rearrangement joins TRBV11-3 to TRBJ1-3; a possible D gene is TRBD1 (5 bases). This clonotype was obtained from a woman aged 40 to 49 with COVID-19, enrolled during active disease. The CDR3 loop reads CASSLDLSWGRASTQSGNTIYF. The CDR3 region has the DNA TGTGCCAGCAGCTTAGATCTAAGCTGGGGCAGGGCAAGTACTCAGTCTGGAAACACCATATATTTT.